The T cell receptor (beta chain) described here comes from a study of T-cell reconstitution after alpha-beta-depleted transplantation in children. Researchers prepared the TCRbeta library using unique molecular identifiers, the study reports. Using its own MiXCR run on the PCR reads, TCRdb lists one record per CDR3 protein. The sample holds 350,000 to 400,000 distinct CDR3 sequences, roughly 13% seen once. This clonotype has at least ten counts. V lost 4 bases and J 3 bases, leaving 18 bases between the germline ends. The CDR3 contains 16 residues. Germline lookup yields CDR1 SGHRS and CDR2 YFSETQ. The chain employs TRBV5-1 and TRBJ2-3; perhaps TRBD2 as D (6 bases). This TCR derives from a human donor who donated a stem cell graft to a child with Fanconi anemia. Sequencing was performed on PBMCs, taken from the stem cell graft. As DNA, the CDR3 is TGCGCCAGCAGCCCGCCTCGGGGGATGGAAACAGATACGCAGTATTTT. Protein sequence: CASSPPRGMETDTQYF.